The clone carrying this T cell receptor (beta chain) was recorded at least ten times. Antigen unknown. Making TCR cDNA involved 5'RACE template switching, which added UMIs and a universal primer site. TCRdb independently ran MiXCR on the 5' RACE reads; one entry per CDR3 protein. This table has some 390,000 distinct CDR3 sequences, more than 5.5% appearing once. This record comes from a study of T cells after yellow fever vaccination. Notes on the study in general: The study found a weaker secondary response that peaked faster, day 5 versus 15.

There are 14 residues in the CDR3. The V end lost 7 bases, the J end lost 0 bases, and 12 bases lay between the germline ends. Germline assignment: CDR1 DFQATT and CDR2 SNEGSKA (reference sequence). The clonotype comes from a young man who received the YFV17D yellow fever vaccine. The gene calls are TRBV20-1 and TRBJ2-2, with unresolved D. This specimen was PBMCs, taken 5 days after the yellow fever booster vaccination. CDR3 sequence (DNA): TGCAGTGTTATCGACACGTCGAACACCGGGGAGCTGTTTTTT. It yields the protein CSVIDTSNTGELFF.